Following are 21 T cell receptor beta chains from one sample sequenced in a study of CD8+ T cells in alopecia areata. Sequencing relied on a cDNA template that was reverse transcribed from extracted RNA. Clones were read by immunoSEQ multiplex PCR, and TCRdb kept only the in-frame ones, dropping some. The sample lists approximately 280,000 clones, over 45% occurring once. Stated treatment: oral pan-JAK inhibitor, 5-10 mg twice daily. The sample in question was CD4+ T cells sorted from blood, obtained at week 24, from a patient treated with tofacitinib. These receptors all stem from a human donor with alopecia areata.

This clone was seen more than once but under ten times. This chain connects TRBV7-8 to TRBJ2-5; no definite D call. This CDR3 is 13 amino acids long. The germline V gene has CDR1 SGHVS and CDR2 FQNEAQ. The V end was cut by 2 bases, the J end by 1 base, with 5 bases between. The CDR3 DNA sequence: TGTGCCAGCAGCTTAATCCCCCAAGAGACCCAGTACTTC. Translation gives CASSLIPQETQYF.

This chain connects TRBV4-1 to TRBJ1-4; D gene uncertain. Germline loops: CDR1 MGHRA, CDR2 YSYEKL. V shed 6 bases and J shed 8 bases, with 22 bases lying between them. The CDR3 loop spans 16 amino acids. This CDR3 reads CASRPPGRQVVEKLFF. CDR3 DNA sequence: TGCGCCAGCAGACCCCCGGGCCGTCAGGTTGTCGAAAAACTGTTTTTT.

The chain recombines TRBV5-4 with TRBJ1-1; D may be TRBD1 (6 bases). The CDR3 spans 15 residues. Germline-derived CDR1 and CDR2 are SGHNT and YYREEE (reference sequence). V was shortened by 3 bases and J by 2 bases, with 14 bases between the two germline ends. The CDR3 sequence: CASSYGNRANTEAFF. The CDR3 nucleotides read TGTGCCAGCAGCTATGGGAACAGGGCCAACACTGAAGCTTTCTTT.

The gene calls are TRBV5-4 and TRBJ2-1; 12 bases fit TRBD2. Looked up from germline, CDR1 is SGHNT and CDR2 is YYREEE (reference sequence). This CDR3 comprises 18 residues. V trimming: 3 bases; J trimming: 2 bases; junction bases outside the gene matches: 9. CDR3 sequence: CASSWSYGLAGTYNEQFF. As DNA, the CDR3 is TGTGCCAGCAGCTGGAGCTACGGACTAGCGGGGACCTACAATGAGCAGTTCTTC.

For the CDR3, the DNA is TGTGCCAGCAGTACCGGACAGAAGGACGAAGCTTTCTTT. This sequence encodes CASSTGQKDEAFF. This chain links TRBV9 with TRBJ1-1; D might be TRBD1 (6 bases). This CDR3 spans 13 amino acids. Trimming took 5 bases from V and 8 from J, leaving 16 bases between them. The germline CDR1 and CDR2 sequences are SGDLS and YYNGEE.

The CDR3 loop is CASSTEGKPPLHF. The CDR3 DNA reads TGTGCCAGCAGTACTGAGGGGAAGCCACCCCTCCACTTT. The chain recombines TRBV6-6 with TRBJ1-6, with D possibly matching TRBD1 (5 bases). Germline V gene sequence: CDR1 MNHNY, CDR2 SVGAGI (reference sequence). V was pared by 5 bases and J by 11 bases, with 13 bases between. The CDR3 has 13 residues.

This clone was seen a single time. V is TRBV28 and J is TRBJ2-6; D gene ambiguous. CDR1 and CDR2 from the germline V gene are MDHEN and SYDVKM. V lost 8 bases, J lost 1 base, and 9 bases lay in between. CDR3 length: 14 residues. The CDR3 sequence: CASRLPSGANVLTF. The CDR3 bases are TGTGCCAGCCGCCTACCATCTGGGGCCAACGTCCTGACTTTC.

The chain joins TRBV4-1 to TRBJ2-5, with D possibly TRBD2 on 5 matching bases. The CDR3 length is 13 residues. Germline V lookup: CDR1 MGHRA, CDR2 YSYEKL. V gave up 1 base and J gave up 5 bases, with 8 bases separating them. The CDR3 sequence: CASSQVLGETQYF. DNA for the CDR3: TGCGCCAGCAGCCAAGTACTAGGGGAGACCCAGTACTTC.

J is TRBJ2-5 and V is TRBV7-2; tentatively, D is TRBD1 (5 bases). The V and J ends lost 5 bases and 2 bases respectively, with 21 bases between them. The CDR3 contains 17 residues. Germline CDR1 reads SGHTA; CDR2 reads FQGNSA. CDR3 sequence: CASSASLGVGRQETQYF. Written as DNA, the CDR3 is TGTGCCAGCAGCGCAAGCTTAGGGGTCGGAAGACAAGAGACCCAGTACTTC.

This chain uses TRBV5-1 with TRBJ2-5, with TRBD2 identical over 7 bases. V dropped 3 bases and J dropped 5; count of bases not matched to a gene: 10. The germline CDR1 and CDR2 sequences are SGHRS and YFSETQ. The CDR3 is 15 residues long. CDR3 DNA sequence: TGCGCCAGCAGCTGGCGACTAGCACGCGAGGAGACCCAGTACTTC. Its protein product is CASSWRLAREETQYF.

Details on this clone: Additional DNA sequences in this sample encode the identical CDR3. The CDR3 region has the DNA TGTGCCAGCAGTGACCGGGACAGGGGTAGCAATCAGCCCCAGCATTTT. Protein: CASSDRDRGSNQPQHF. This rearrangement joins TRBV6-1 to TRBJ1-5; TRBD1 aligns across 10 bases. Losses at the gene ends were 3 bases for V and 0 bases for J; bases not matched to a gene: 2. Germline V CDR1 and CDR2: MNHNS, SASEGT. The CDR3 consists of 16 residues.

This clone was counted once. The rearrangement uses TRBV29-1 and TRBJ1-6; D gene uncertain. Germline-derived CDR1 and CDR2 are SQVTM and ANQGSEA. The V and J ends lost 6 bases and 10 bases respectively, with 16 bases between them. The CDR3 covers 13 residues. The CDR3 spells CSVRPSTGSPLHF. The DNA of the CDR3 is TGCAGCGTCAGACCGTCAACGGGGTCACCCCTCCACTTT. Variable domain in full (rest from reference TRBV29-1 and TRBJ1-6): SAVISQKPSRDICQRGTSLTIQCQVDSQVTMMFWYRQQPGQSLTLIATANQGSEATYESGFVIDKFPISRPNLTFSTLTVSNMSPEDSSIYLCSVRPSTGSPLHFGNGTRLTVT.

This chain uses TRBV9 with TRBJ2-1; D is unclear. V lost 4 bases, J lost 8 bases, and 13 bases lay in between. The CDR3 has 13 residues. The germline V gene has CDR1 SGDLS and CDR2 YYNGEE. The CDR3 loop is CASSPPISDEQFF. The CDR3 DNA reads TGTGCCAGCAGCCCTCCTATCAGCGATGAGCAGTTCTTC.

V and J are TRBV30 and TRBJ1-5; perhaps TRBD1 as D (6 bases). V lost 3 bases to trimming and J lost 5 bases, with 17 bases between them. CDR1 and CDR2 (germline): GTSNPN, SVGIG (reference sequence). CDR3 size: 15 residues. The CDR3 protein is CAWRIHREGDQPQHF. The CDR3 nucleotides are TGTGCCTGGAGAATCCACAGGGAAGGTGATCAGCCCCAGCATTTT.

The chain has TRBV4-3 and TRBJ2-7, with 12 bases matching TRBD2. J gave up 6 bases and V 0 bases, and 9 bases lay outside the gene matches. Germline V lookup: CDR1 LGHNA, CDR2 YSLEER. The length of the CDR3 is 17 residues. CDR3 region: CASSQELAGGEGREQYF. Here the CDR3 DNA reads TGCGCCAGCAGCCAAGAACTAGCGGGGGGAGAAGGGCGCGAGCAGTACTTC.

This clone was observed once. The chain has TRBV2 and TRBJ2-3; 10 positions match TRBD2. CDR1 and CDR2 (germline): SNHLY, FYNNEI. Germline trimming cut 6 bases from V and 3 bases from J; bases unmatched to any gene: 6. The CDR3 spans 15 residues. CDR3 residues: CASRTLAGNTDTQYF. The CDR3 DNA is TGTGCCAGCAGGACACTAGCGGGGAATACAGATACGCAGTATTTT. Combining the CDR3 with reference TRBV2 and TRBJ2-3 gives the whole variable domain EPEVTQTPSHQVTQMGQEVILRCVPISNHLYFYWYRQILGQKVEFLVSFYNNEISEKSEIFDDQFSVERPDGSNFTLKIRSTKLEDSAMYFCASRTLAGNTDTQYFGPGTRLTVL.

The V gene is TRBV30, the J gene TRBJ1-4; D gene ambiguous. The length of the CDR3 is 13 residues. The V gene's germline CDR1 is GTSNPN and CDR2 SVGIG (reference sequence). V shed 0 bases and J shed 4 bases, with 6 bases lying between them. CDR3 DNA sequence: TGTGCCTGGAGTGTGGGTAGTAATGAAAAACTGTTTTTT. Amino acids: CAWSVGSNEKLFF.

This clone was recorded only once. The CDR3 coding sequence is TGTGCCAGCAGCCGGACTAGCGGGTACGAGCAGTACTTC. Its protein is CASSRTSGYEQYF. This rearrangement joins TRBV27 to TRBJ2-7; TRBD2 matches at 11 bases. Germline loops: CDR1 MNHEY, CDR2 SMNVEV (reference sequence). The CDR3 is 13 amino acids. V lost 6 bases, J lost 4 bases, and 2 bases stayed unmatched.

The V and J genes are TRBV5-1 and TRBJ1-2, with a possible D match to TRBD1 (6 bases). CDR1 and CDR2 (germline): SGHRS, YFSETQ. This CDR3 is 13 amino acids long. The V gene lost 3 bases and the J gene lost 7 bases, with 13 bases spanning the gap. The CDR3 region is CASSSEGVVGYTF. CDR3 nucleotide sequence: TGCGCCAGCAGCTCTGAGGGGGTCGTTGGCTACACCTTC.

V usage is TRBV29-1 and J usage is TRBJ1-2; tentative D call: TRBD1 (5 bases). Between the trimmed V and J ends, which lost 6 bases and 1 base, there was a span of 15 bases. Germline lookup yields CDR1 SQVTM and CDR2 ANQGSEA. This CDR3 contains 14 residues. Here the CDR3 DNA reads TGCAGCGTGCTAGAAGGGGCCGGTAACTATGGCTACACCTTC. Amino acids: CSVLEGAGNYGYTF.

This clone was recorded only once. The V call is TRBV7-8, the J call TRBJ1-5; the D gene is possibly TRBD1 (6 bases). The CDR3 spans 18 residues. The V and J ends lost 5 bases and 7 bases respectively, with 27 bases between them. Germline assignment: CDR1 SGHVS and CDR2 FQNEAQ. The CDR3 sequence: CASSARLGAGVLEQPQHF. The CDR3 DNA sequence: TGTGCCAGCAGCGCCCGACTGGGGGCAGGGGTTTTGGAACAGCCCCAGCATTTT.